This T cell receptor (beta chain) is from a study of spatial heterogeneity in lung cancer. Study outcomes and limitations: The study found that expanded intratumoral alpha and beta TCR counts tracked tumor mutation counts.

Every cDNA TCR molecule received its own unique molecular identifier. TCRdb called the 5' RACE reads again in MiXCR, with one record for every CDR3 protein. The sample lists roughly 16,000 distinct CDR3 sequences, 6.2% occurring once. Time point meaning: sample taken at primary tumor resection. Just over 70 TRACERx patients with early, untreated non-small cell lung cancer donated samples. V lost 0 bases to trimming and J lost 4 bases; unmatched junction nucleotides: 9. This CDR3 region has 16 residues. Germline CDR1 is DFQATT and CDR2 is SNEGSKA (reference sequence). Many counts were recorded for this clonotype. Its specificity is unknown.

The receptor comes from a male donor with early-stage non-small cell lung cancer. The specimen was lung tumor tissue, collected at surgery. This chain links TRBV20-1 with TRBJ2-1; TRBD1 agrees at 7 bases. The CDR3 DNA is TGCAGTGCTAGAGATCAAGGGGGACAGCGATACAATGAGCAGTTCTTC. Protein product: CSARDQGGQRYNEQFF.